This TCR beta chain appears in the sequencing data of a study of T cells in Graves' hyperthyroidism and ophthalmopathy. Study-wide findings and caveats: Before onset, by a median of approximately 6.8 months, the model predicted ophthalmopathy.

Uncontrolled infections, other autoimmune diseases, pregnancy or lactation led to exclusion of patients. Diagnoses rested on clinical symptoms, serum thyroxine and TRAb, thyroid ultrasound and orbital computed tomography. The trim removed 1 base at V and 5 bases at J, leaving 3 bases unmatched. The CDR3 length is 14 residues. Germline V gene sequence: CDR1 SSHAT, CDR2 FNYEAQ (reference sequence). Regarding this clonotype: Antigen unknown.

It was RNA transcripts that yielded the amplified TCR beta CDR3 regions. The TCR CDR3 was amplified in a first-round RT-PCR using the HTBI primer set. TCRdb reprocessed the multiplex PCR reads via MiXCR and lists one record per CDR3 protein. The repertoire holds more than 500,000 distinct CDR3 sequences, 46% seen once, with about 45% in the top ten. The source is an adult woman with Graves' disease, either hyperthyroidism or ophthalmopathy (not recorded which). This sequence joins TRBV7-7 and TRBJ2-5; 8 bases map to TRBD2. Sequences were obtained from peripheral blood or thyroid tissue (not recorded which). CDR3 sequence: CASSLDRGGETQYF. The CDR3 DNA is TGTGCCAGCAGCTTAGATCGGGGGGGCGAGACCCAGTACTTC.